This T cell receptor (beta chain) was sequenced for a study of blood T cell repertoires in COVID-19. Study at large: The analysed material was cDNA or gDNA that came from T cells, B-cell-depleted T cells, or PBMCs.

The sample holds a few counts of this clone. How the authors handled the data: Estimation of nucleated cell counts was performed using reference gene primer amplification. TCRdb keeps only in-frame clones here, not all; method: immunoSEQ multiplex PCR. V, J and clone size reflect that table, while D and trimming were determined from the DNA. The sample comprises 160,000 or so clones, about 81% of which are singletons, and approximately 11% rests with the top ten. CDR3 length: 17 amino acids. V shed 1 base, J shed 7 bases, and the junction held 11 bases outside the gene matches. Per the germline V gene, CDR1 is SGHNT and CDR2 is YYREEE (reference sequence).

The V call is TRBV5-4, the J call TRBJ2-1; 10 nucleotides align to TRBD2. This receptor was taken from a man in his sixties with active or convalescent COVID-19. The sequenced sample consisted of peripheral blood. The CDR3 spells CASSLRPGASGGNEQFF. The CDR3 bases are TGTGCCAGCAGCTTGCGTCCGGGTGCTAGCGGGGGTAATGAGCAGTTCTTC.